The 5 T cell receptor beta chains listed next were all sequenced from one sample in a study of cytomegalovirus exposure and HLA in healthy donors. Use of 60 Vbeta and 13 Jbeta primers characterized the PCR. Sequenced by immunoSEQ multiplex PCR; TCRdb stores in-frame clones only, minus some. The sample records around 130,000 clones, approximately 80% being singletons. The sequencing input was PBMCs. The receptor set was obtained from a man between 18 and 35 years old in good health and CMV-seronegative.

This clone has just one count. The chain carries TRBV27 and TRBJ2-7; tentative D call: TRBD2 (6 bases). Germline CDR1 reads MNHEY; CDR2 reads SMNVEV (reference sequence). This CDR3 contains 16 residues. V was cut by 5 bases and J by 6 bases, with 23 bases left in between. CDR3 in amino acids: CASSDPPGGTAGEQYF. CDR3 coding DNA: TGTGCCAGCAGTGACCCGCCTGGGGGGACGGCGGGCGAGCAGTACTTC.

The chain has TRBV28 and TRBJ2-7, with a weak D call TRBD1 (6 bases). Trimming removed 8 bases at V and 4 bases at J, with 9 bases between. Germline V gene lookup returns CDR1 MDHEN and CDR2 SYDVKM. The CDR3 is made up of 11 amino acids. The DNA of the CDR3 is TGTGCCAGCGGCAGGGGATACGAGCAGTACTTC. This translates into CASGRGYEQYF.

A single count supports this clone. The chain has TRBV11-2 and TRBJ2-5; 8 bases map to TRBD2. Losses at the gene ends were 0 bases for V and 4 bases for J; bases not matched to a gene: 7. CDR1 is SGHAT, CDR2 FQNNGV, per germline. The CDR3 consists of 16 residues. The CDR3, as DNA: TGTGCCAGCAGCTTAGAACCGGGACTAGGGTCAGAGACCCAGTACTTC. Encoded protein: CASSLEPGLGSETQYF.

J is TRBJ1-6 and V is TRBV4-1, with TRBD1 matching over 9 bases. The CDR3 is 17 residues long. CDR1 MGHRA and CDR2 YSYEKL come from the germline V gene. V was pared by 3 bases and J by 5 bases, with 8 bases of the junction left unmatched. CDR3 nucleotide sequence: TGCGCCAGCAGCCACATCGGACAGGGGAGAAATAATTCACCCCTCCACTTT. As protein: CASSHIGQGRNNSPLHF.

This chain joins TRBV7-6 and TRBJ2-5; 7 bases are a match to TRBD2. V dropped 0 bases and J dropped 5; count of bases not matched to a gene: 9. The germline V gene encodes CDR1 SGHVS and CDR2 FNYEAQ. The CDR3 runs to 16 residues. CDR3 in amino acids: CASSLAAYRGEETQYF. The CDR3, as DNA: TGTGCCAGCAGCTTAGCGGCCTATCGGGGGGAGGAGACCCAGTACTTC.